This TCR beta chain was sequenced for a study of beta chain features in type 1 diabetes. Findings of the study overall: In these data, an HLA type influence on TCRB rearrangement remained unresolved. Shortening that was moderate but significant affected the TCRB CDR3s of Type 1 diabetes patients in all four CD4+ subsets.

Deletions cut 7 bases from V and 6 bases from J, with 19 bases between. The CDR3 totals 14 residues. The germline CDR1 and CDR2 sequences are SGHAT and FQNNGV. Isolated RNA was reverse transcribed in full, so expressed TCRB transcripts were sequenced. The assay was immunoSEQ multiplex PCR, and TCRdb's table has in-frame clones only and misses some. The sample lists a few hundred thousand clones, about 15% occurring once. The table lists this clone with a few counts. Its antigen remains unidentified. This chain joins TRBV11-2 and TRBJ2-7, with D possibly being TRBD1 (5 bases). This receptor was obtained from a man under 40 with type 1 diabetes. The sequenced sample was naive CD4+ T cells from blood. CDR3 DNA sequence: TGTGCCAGCACCCCCTGGGGCAGGGCCGCCGAGCAGTACTTC. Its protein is CASTPWGRAAEQYF.